What follows are 19 T cell receptor beta chains derived from one specimen sequenced in a study of ipilimumab plus nivolumab after autologous stem cell transplantation. The protocol was immunoSEQ multiplex PCR, while the TCRdb copy is restricted to in-frame clones and leaves out a portion. In the table there are about 15,000 clones, 65% to 80% of which are singletons. Source: PBMCs, taken in a trial of ipilimumab plus nivolumab as post-transplant consolidation. These receptors were taken from a male donor with primary mediastinal lymphoma.

Judged by abundance, this clone is medium-sized (0.01 to 0.1%). The chain uses TRBV7-2 and TRBJ1-1, with D hard to call. V was clipped by 6 bases and J by 0 bases, with 14 bases between them. CDR1 and CDR2 from the germline V gene are SGHTA and FQGNSA. The CDR3 is 15 residues long. The DNA of the CDR3 is TGTGCCAGCAGTCCCTTTGGGAATTTGAACACTGAAGCTTTCTTT. Residues: CASSPFGNLNTEAFF.

The gene calls are TRBV5-6 and TRBJ1-2; D remains unclear. V was shortened by 4 bases and J by 4 bases, with 8 bases between the two germline ends. The CDR3 covers 12 residues. Germline CDR1 SGHDT, CDR2 YYEEEE. The CDR3 loop reads CASSVNSYGYTF. The CDR3 region has the DNA TGTGCCAGCAGCGTGAACAGCTATGGCTACACCTTC. The whole variable domain, remainder taken from reference TRBV5-6 and TRBJ1-2, is DAGVTQSPTHLIKTRGQQVTLRCSPKSGHDTVSWYQQALGQGPQFIFQYYEEEERQRGNFPDRFSGHQFPNYSSELNVNALLLGDSALYLCASSVNSYGYTFGSGTRLTVV.

J is TRBJ1-2 and V is TRBV7-9, with D perhaps matching TRBD1 (6 bases). Germline CDR1 SEHNR, CDR2 FQNEAQ (reference sequence). There are 16 residues in the CDR3. Trimming removed 8 bases from V and 4 bases from J, with 23 bases in between. CDR3 residues: CASRPSGGGFGYGYTF. In nucleotides, the CDR3 is TGTGCCAGCCGCCCGAGCGGCGGGGGCTTCGGCTATGGCTACACCTTC.

V and J are TRBV6-1 and TRBJ2-2; unclear D gene. The CDR3 runs to 13 residues. The V and J ends lost 5 bases and 6 bases respectively, with 10 bases between them. Per germline, CDR1 MNHNS and CDR2 SASEGT. Here the CDR3 reads CASSSLTPGELFF. The CDR3 nucleotides read TGTGCCAGCAGTAGTCTGACACCCGGGGAGCTGTTTTTT.

Notes on this clone: This sample includes further DNA sequences coding for the same CDR3. The chain combines TRBV7-8 with TRBJ2-7; perhaps TRBD1 as D (6 bases). V was clipped by 5 bases and J by 3 bases, with 14 bases between them. The CDR3 is 14 amino acids. The germline CDR1 and CDR2 sequences are SGHVS and FQNEAQ. Here the CDR3 reads CASSMMTGDYEQYF. In nucleotides, the CDR3 is TGTGCCAGCAGCATGATGACAGGAGACTACGAGCAGTACTTC.

This chain joins TRBV7-8 and TRBJ1-1; 7 bases line up with TRBD1. CDR3 size: 14 residues. Germline trimming cut 5 bases from V and 10 bases from J; bases unmatched to any gene: 13. Per germline, CDR1 SGHVS and CDR2 FQNEAQ. Written as DNA, the CDR3 is TGTGCCAGCAGCCCGAATACAGGGGCCGGACGAGCTTTCTTT. Amino acids: CASSPNTGAGRAFF.

The chain joins TRBV10-2 to TRBJ2-2, with D perhaps matching TRBD1 or TRBD2 (7 bases each). The CDR3 is 16 amino acids. The V and J ends lost 3 bases and 6 bases respectively, with 17 bases between them. CDR1 and CDR2 from the germline V gene are WSHSY and SAAADI. The CDR3 sequence: CASSELTGRGAGELFF. CDR3 DNA sequence: TGCGCCAGCAGTGAATTGACAGGGAGGGGAGCCGGGGAGCTGTTTTTT.

The rearrangement joins TRBV7-8 to TRBJ1-6, with 11 positions matching TRBD1. V shed 5 bases, J shed 4 bases, and the junction held 7 bases outside the gene matches. This CDR3 is 17 amino acids long. Germline CDR1 is SGHVS and CDR2 is FQNEAQ. The CDR3 sequence: CASSNRDRGGYNSPLHF. As DNA, the CDR3 is TGTGCCAGCAGCAATCGGGACAGGGGGGGGTATAATTCACCCCTCCACTTT.

This clone was seen only once. The V call is TRBV5-6, the J call TRBJ2-1; 8 bases line up with TRBD1. Looked up from germline, CDR1 is SGHDT and CDR2 is YYEEEE. There are 14 residues in the CDR3. With V trimmed by 4 bases and J by 3 bases, 3 bases remained unmatched. In DNA, the CDR3 is TGTGCCAGCAGCCGACAGGGGAGCTACAATGAGCAGTTCTTC. It yields the protein CASSRQGSYNEQFF.

This clone was recorded a few times. The rearrangement joins TRBV5-5 to TRBJ2-7; 9 bases fit TRBD1. Germline values: CDR1 SGHKS, CDR2 YYEKEE (reference sequence). V lost 4 bases, J lost 4 bases, and 6 bases stayed unmatched. The CDR3 runs 14 residues. CDR3 protein: CASSARDRAYEQYF. In nucleotides, the CDR3 is TGTGCCAGCAGCGCCCGGGACAGGGCTTACGAGCAGTACTTC.

The chain has TRBV2 and TRBJ1-1, with D uncertain. The CDR3 has 10 amino acids. V was pared by 5 bases and J by 7 bases, with 5 bases between. The germline V gene has CDR1 SNHLY and CDR2 FYNNEI. CDR3 in amino acids: CASSRSEAFF. DNA for the CDR3: TGTGCCAGCAGTCGGAGTGAAGCTTTCTTT.

This chain uses TRBV25-1 with TRBJ1-1; perhaps TRBD1 as D (5 bases). The CDR3 is 15 amino acids. Per germline, CDR1 MGHDK and CDR2 SYGVNS. V lost 3 bases and J 1 base, leaving 12 bases between the germline ends. As DNA, the CDR3 is TGTGCCAGCAGTGACTCCGACGGGGCGAACACTGAAGCTTTCTTT. Its protein is CASSDSDGANTEAFF.

The V call is TRBV29-1, the J call TRBJ1-1; 7 bases map to TRBD1. CDR3 size: 14 residues. V lost 5 bases and J lost 4; bases outside the gene matches: 10. Germline CDR1 and CDR2: SQVTM and ANQGSEA. CDR3 amino acids: CSVSKGARSTEAFF. CDR3 DNA: TGCAGCGTTTCCAAGGGGGCGCGGAGCACTGAAGCTTTCTTT.

This clone showed up just once. This sequence joins TRBV5-4 and TRBJ2-5; D perhaps matches TRBD2 (5 bases). The CDR3 length is 16 residues. CDR1 is SGHNT and CDR2 is YYREEE in the germline V gene (reference sequence). Deletions cut 2 bases from V and 5 bases from J, with 19 bases between. CDR3 coding DNA: TGTGCCAGCAGCTTACCTGGGCTCGGGATCGGGGAGACCCAGTACTTC. The encoded protein is CASSLPGLGIGETQYF. Drawing the rest from reference TRBV5-4 and TRBJ2-5, the complete variable domain is ETGVTQSPTHLIKTRGQQVTLRCSSQSGHNTVSWYQQALGQGPQFIFQYYREEENGRGNFPPRFSGLQFPNYSSELNVNALELDDSALYLCASSLPGLGIGETQYFGPGTRLLVL.

A single count supports this clone. V gene TRBV5-4 combines with J gene TRBJ2-7; the D gene is possibly TRBD2 (5 bases). This CDR3 is 13 amino acids long. The germline V and J ends were trimmed by 4 bases and 1 base, with 9 bases remaining between them. Germline V gene data show CDR1 as SGHNT and CDR2 as YYREEE (reference sequence). CDR3 sequence (DNA): TGTGCCAGCAGCCCCCGACTATCCTACGAGCAGTACTTC. Amino acids: CASSPRLSYEQYF. The full variable domain, its missing parts supplied by reference TRBV5-4 and TRBJ2-7, is ETGVTQSPTHLIKTRGQQVTLRCSSQSGHNTVSWYQQALGQGPQFIFQYYREEENGRGNFPPRFSGLQFPNYSSELNVNALELDDSALYLCASSPRLSYEQYFGPGTRLTVT.

Only a few counts were recorded for this clone. This chain uses TRBV13 with TRBJ1-1; 10 bases are shared with TRBD1. Germline CDR1 is PRHDT and CDR2 is FYEKMQ (reference sequence). Trimming removed 5 bases from V and 4 bases from J; junction bases left unmatched: 7. This CDR3 comprises 15 residues. In DNA form, the CDR3 reads TGTGCCAGCAGCCTGCGACAGGGGGCTATCACTGAAGCTTTCTTT. Translated, it gives CASSLRQGAITEAFF. The full variable domain, with the rest looked up from reference TRBV13 and TRBJ1-1, is AAGVIQSPRHLIKEKRETATLKCYPIPRHDTVYWYQQGPGQDPQFLISFYEKMQSDKGSIPDRFSAQQFSDYHSELNMSSLELGDSALYFCASSLRQGAITEAFFGQGTRLTVV.

The CDR3 protein is CASSLAGTPWEQYF. The CDR3 DNA reads TGTGCCAGCAGCTTAGCGGGGACACCTTGGGAGCAGTACTTC. V is TRBV7-2 and J is TRBJ2-7; the D gene is possibly TRBD1 (6 bases). V gave up 0 bases and J gave up 7 bases, with 13 bases separating them. The CDR3 runs 14 residues. The germline V gene has CDR1 SGHTA and CDR2 FQGNSA.

This clone has a single count. V usage is TRBV11-2 and J usage is TRBJ2-3; weak D call: TRBD1 (5 bases). Germline V gene lookup returns CDR1 SGHAT and CDR2 FQNNGV. This CDR3 has 16 residues. Trimming shortened V by 7 bases and J by 8 bases, and 25 bases separated the two germline ends. The CDR3: CASTLVGSSTQGTQYF. The DNA for the CDR3 is TGTGCCAGCACCTTGGTTGGGTCGAGTACGCAGGGTACGCAGTATTTT.

This clone was detected only once. The V and J genes are TRBV18 and TRBJ2-7; perhaps TRBD2 as D (6 bases). V lost 8 bases, J lost 2 bases, and 22 bases lay in between. The CDR3 runs to 16 residues. The germline V gene has CDR1 KGHSH and CDR2 LQKENI. The CDR3 bases are TGTGCCAGCACTCCGTTGGGGGGAGGAAGCACCTACGAGCAGTACTTC. Residues: CASTPLGGGSTYEQYF.